This T cell receptor beta chain was retrieved from a study of shared clonotypes between healthy human individuals. The data were produced by immunoSEQ multiplex PCR, yet TCRdb's version contains in-frame clones alone and is incomplete. The top ten clones hold about 0.064% of a sample with more than 400,000 clones, almost 97% of them seen once. Note on this clone: The antigen is not known.

General study results and limits: Specimens sampled were limited to blood, with tissue repertoires likely differing. Clonotype sharing levels among donors were expected to vary with sequencing depth. Naive subsets typically showed greater estimated richness than memory subsets. Generation probabilities of non-shared clonotypes were lower (relative to those shared by all four donors).

The ends were cut back, 4 bases at V and 1 base at J, with 10 bases in the middle. Germline V gene sequence: CDR1 SQVTM, CDR2 ANQGSEA. The CDR3 runs to 13 residues. What was sequenced was naive CD4+ T cells sorted from blood. Documented subset: CD45RA+ positively selected. The source of this sequence is a woman aged 25 to 39 in good health. The chain uses TRBV29-1 and TRBJ1-1; the D gene is possibly TRBD1 (6 bases). This CDR3 reads CSVVVTGNTEAFF. The CDR3, as DNA: TGCAGCGTTGTGGTGACAGGGAACACTGAAGCTTTCTTT.